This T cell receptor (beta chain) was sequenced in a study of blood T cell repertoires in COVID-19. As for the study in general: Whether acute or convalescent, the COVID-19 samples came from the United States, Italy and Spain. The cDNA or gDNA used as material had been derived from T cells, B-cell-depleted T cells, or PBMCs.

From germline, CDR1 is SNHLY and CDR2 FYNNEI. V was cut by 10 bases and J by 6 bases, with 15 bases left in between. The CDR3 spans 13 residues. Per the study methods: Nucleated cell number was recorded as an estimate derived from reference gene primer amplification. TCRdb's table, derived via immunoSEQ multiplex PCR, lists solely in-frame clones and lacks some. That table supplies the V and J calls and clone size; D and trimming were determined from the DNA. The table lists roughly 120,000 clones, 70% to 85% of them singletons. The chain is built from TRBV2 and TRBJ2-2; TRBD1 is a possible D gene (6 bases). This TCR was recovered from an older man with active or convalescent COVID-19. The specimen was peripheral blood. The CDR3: CATSRGSAGELFF. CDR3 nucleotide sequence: TGTGCCACCTCCAGGGGTTCGGCCGGGGAGCTGTTTTTT.